The 8 T cell receptor beta chains listed next were all sequenced from one sample in a study of shared clonotypes between healthy human individuals. Using immunoSEQ multiplex PCR, the repertoire was profiled, and TCRdb retains in-frame clones only, with some absent. The data contain 550,000 to 800,000 clones, roughly 87% of them singletons. Sequenced sample: memory CD8+ T cells from PBMCs. As for subset: CD45RO+ cells pooled with CCR7-negative TemRA cells. All receptors derive from a man aged 18 to 30 in good health. Some clones in this sample may be carry-over from other donors' samples.

The gene calls are TRBV6-4 and TRBJ2-1; 8 bases are a match to TRBD2. The trim removed 8 bases at V and 7 bases at J, leaving 13 bases unmatched. CDR1 and CDR2 from the germline V gene are MRHNA and SNTAGT. The length of the CDR3 is 15 residues. The CDR3 region is CASGTGGAGGNEQFF. CDR3 bases: TGTGCCAGCGGAACCGGGGGGGCCGGGGGTAATGAGCAGTTCTTC.

This chain connects TRBV2 to TRBJ1-2; possibly TRBD1 for D (5 bases). The CDR3 sequence is 13 residues long. V lost 3 bases, J lost 3 bases, and 8 bases lay in between. CDR1 SNHLY and CDR2 FYNNEI come from the germline V gene. This CDR3 reads CASSERGYYGYTF. CDR3 DNA sequence: TGTGCCAGCAGTGAGCGGGGGTACTATGGCTACACCTTC.

The chain employs TRBV9 and TRBJ1-1; the match to TRBD1 covers 10 bases. The CDR3 length is 16 residues. The V and J ends lost 3 bases and 0 bases, in that order; junction bases with no gene match: 5. Germline loops: CDR1 SGDLS, CDR2 YYNGEE. The CDR3 reads CASSGGTGEMNTEAFF. The CDR3, as DNA: TGTGCCAGCAGCGGCGGGACAGGGGAAATGAACACTGAAGCTTTCTTT.

The chain couples TRBV28 to TRBJ2-7, with 8 bases identical to TRBD2. The junction had 12 bases not matched to a gene; V was cut back by 5 bases and J by 0 bases. This CDR3 is 17 amino acids long. Germline values: CDR1 MDHEN, CDR2 SYDVKM. As DNA, the CDR3 is TGTGCCAGCAGTCCAACAACGGGGGGGCTGAGCTCCTACGAGCAGTACTTC. This gives the protein CASSPTTGGLSSYEQYF. The full variable domain, completed using reference TRBV28 and TRBJ2-7, is DVKVTQSSRYLVKRTGEKVFLECVQDMDHENMFWYRQDPGLGLRLIYFSYDVKMKEKGDIPEGYSVSREKKERFSLILESASTNQTSMYLCASSPTTGGLSSYEQYFGPGTRLTVT.

The V gene is TRBV6-5, the J gene TRBJ2-7, with a tentative D call TRBD1 (6 bases). CDR3 size: 15 residues. Germline V gene data show CDR1 as MNHEY and CDR2 as SVGAGI. Deletions cut 2 bases from V and 5 bases from J, with 16 bases between. CDR3 coding DNA: TGTGCCAGCAGTTACAGGGGGACCTATAAGGACGAGCAGTACTTC. Residues: CASSYRGTYKDEQYF.

The chain combines TRBV7-9 with TRBJ2-6, with TRBD1 matching 9 bases. V gave up 5 bases and J gave up 1 base; unmatched junction bases: 6. This CDR3 is 17 amino acids long. From germline, CDR1 is SEHNR and CDR2 FQNEAQ (reference sequence). The CDR3 DNA sequence: TGTGCCAGCAGCGGACAGGGGCAAATTTCTGGGGCCAACGTCCTGACTTTC. Translated, it gives CASSGQGQISGANVLTF. Based on the CDR3 plus reference TRBV7-9 and TRBJ2-6, the full variable domain is DTGVSQNPRHKITKRGQNVTFRCDPISEHNRLYWYRQTLGQGPEFLTYFQNEAQLEKSRLLSDRFSAERPKGSFSTLEIQRTEQGDSAMYLCASSGQGQISGANVLTFGAGSRLTVL.

The gene calls are TRBV16 and TRBJ2-7; D is unclear. The CDR3 runs 11 residues. The V end was cut by 4 bases, the J end by 5 bases, with 6 bases between. CDR1 KGHSY and CDR2 FQNENV come from the germline V gene. This CDR3 is CASSPEDEQYF. CDR3 nucleotides: TGTGCCAGCAGCCCCGAGGACGAGCAGTACTTC.

The chain employs TRBV6-6 and TRBJ2-7; D possibly corresponds to TRBD1 (6 bases). V was clipped by 2 bases and J by 6 bases, with 14 bases between them. Germline CDR1 is MNHNY and CDR2 is SVGAGI (reference sequence). The CDR3 extends over 14 amino acids. The CDR3: CASSYPDSDAEQYF. In nucleotides, the CDR3 is TGTGCCAGCAGTTACCCGGACAGCGACGCCGAGCAGTACTTC.